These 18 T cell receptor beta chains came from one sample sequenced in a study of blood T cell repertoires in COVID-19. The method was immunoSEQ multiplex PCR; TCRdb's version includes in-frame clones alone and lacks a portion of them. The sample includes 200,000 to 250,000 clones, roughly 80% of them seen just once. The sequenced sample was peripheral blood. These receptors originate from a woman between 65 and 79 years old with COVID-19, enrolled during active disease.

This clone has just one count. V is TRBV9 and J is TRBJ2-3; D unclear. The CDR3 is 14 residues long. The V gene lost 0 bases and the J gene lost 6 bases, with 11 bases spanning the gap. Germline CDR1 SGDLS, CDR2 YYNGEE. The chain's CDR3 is CASSVGANTDTQYF. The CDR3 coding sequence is TGTGCCAGCAGCGTAGGGGCTAACACTGATACGCAGTATTTT.

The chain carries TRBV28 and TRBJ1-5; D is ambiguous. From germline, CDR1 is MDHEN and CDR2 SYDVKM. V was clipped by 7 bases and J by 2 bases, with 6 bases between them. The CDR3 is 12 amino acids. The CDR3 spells CASNIRNQPQHF. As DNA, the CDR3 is TGTGCCAGCAACATACGCAATCAGCCCCAGCATTTT.

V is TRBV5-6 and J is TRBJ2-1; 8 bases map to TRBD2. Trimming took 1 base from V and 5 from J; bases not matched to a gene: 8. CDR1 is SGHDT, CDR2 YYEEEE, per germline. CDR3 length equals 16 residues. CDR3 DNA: TGTGCCAGCAGCTTGTATCTGCTAGCGGGTAACAATGAGCAGTTCTTC. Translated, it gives CASSLYLLAGNNEQFF.

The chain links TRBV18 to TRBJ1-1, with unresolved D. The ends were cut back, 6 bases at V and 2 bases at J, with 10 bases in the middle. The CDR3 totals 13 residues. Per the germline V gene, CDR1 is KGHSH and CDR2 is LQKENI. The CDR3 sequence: CASSQAANTEAFF. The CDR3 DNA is TGTGCCAGCTCCCAGGCTGCAAACACTGAAGCTTTCTTT.

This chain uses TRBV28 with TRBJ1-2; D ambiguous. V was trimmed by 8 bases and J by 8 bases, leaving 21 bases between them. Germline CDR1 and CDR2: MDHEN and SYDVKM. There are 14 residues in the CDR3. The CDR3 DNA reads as TGTGCCAGCCAAATTTTACGGGCCGGGGAAGGCTACACCTTC. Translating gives CASQILRAGEGYTF.

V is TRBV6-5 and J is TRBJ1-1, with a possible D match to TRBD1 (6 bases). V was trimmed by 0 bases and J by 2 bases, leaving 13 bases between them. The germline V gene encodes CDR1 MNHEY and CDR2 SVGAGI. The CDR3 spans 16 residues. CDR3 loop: CASSYSIGTQNTEAFF. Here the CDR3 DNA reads TGTGCCAGCAGTTACTCGATTGGGACACAAAACACTGAAGCTTTCTTT.

CDR3 in DNA: TGTGCCAGCAGTCTGGTTCCAGGAGGAGGGTATTACGAGCAGTACTTC. Protein product: CASSLVPGGGYYEQYF. The chain recombines TRBV6-2 or TRBV6-3 with TRBJ2-7; TRBD2 might be the D (6 bases). Looked up from germline, CDR1 is MNHEY and CDR2 is SVGEGT. The CDR3 sequence is 16 residues long. V was pared by 5 bases and J by 4 bases, with 21 bases between.

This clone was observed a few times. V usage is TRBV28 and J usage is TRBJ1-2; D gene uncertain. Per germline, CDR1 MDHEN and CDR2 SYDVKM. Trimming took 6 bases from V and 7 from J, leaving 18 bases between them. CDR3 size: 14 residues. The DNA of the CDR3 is TGTGCCAGCAGCGGCCGGGGTATGGTAGGTGGCTACACCTTC. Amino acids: CASSGRGMVGGYTF.

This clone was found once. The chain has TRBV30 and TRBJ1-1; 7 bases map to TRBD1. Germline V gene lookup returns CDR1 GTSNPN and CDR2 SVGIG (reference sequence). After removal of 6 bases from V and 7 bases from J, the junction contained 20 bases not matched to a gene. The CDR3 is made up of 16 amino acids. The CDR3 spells CACKGLSKGADIEAFF. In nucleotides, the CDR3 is TGTGCCTGTAAGGGATTATCGAAGGGGGCCGATATTGAAGCTTTCTTT.

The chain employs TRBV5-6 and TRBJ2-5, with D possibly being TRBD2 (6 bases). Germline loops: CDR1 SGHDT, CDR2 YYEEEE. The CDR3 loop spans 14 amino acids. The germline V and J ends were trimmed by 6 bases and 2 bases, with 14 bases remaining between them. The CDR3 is CASNSRDFQETQYF. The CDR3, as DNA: TGTGCCAGCAATAGCCGGGACTTTCAAGAGACCCAGTACTTC.

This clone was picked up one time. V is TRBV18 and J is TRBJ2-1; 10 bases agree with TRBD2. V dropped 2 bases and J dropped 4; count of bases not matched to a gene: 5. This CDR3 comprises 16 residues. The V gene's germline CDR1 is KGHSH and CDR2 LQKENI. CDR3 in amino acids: CASSPTSGAGYNEQFF. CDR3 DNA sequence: TGTGCCAGCTCACCAACTAGCGGGGCGGGATACAATGAGCAGTTCTTC.

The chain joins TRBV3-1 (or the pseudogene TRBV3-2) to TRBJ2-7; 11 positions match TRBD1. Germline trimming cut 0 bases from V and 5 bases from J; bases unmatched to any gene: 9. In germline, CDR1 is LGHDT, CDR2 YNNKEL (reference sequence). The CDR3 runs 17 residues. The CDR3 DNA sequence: TGTGCCAGCAGCCAAGATCCCAAGGGACAGGGGGTCCACGAGCAGTACTTC. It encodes CASSQDPKGQGVHEQYF.

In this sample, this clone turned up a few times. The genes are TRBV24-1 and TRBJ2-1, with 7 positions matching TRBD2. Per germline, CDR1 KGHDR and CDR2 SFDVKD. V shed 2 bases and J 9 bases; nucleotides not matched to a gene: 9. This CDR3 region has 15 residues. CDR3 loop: CATSDSGAPGGEQFF. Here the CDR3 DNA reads TGTGCCACCAGTGATTCAGGAGCCCCGGGAGGTGAGCAGTTCTTC.

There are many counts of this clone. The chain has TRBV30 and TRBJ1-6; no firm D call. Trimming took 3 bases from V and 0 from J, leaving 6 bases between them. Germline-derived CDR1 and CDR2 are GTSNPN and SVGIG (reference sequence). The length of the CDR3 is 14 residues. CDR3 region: CAWRPSSYNSPLHF. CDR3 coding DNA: TGTGCCTGGAGACCGAGCTCCTATAATTCACCCCTCCACTTT.

CDR3 loop: CASSLAGGPTYEQYF. The CDR3 DNA reads TGTGCCAGCAGCTTGGCCGGGGGACCGACCTACGAGCAGTACTTC. The J gene is TRBJ2-7, the V gene TRBV5-4, with D possibly being TRBD2 (6 bases). This CDR3 spans 15 amino acids. Germline CDR1 reads SGHNT; CDR2 reads YYREEE (reference sequence). Trimming left V 0 bases short and J 2 bases short, with 12 bases between. Combining the CDR3 with reference TRBV5-4 and TRBJ2-7 gives the whole variable domain ETGVTQSPTHLIKTRGQQVTLRCSSQSGHNTVSWYQQALGQGPQFIFQYYREEENGRGNFPPRFSGLQFPNYSSELNVNALELDDSALYLCASSLAGGPTYEQYFGPGTRLTVT.

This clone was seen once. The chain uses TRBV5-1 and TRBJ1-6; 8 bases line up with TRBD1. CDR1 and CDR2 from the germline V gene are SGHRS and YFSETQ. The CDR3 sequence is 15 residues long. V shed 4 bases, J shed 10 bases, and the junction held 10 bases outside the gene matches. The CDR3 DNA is TGCGCCAGCAGCCACCTACAGGGGGATGTATCACCCCTCCACTTT. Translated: CASSHLQGDVSPLHF.

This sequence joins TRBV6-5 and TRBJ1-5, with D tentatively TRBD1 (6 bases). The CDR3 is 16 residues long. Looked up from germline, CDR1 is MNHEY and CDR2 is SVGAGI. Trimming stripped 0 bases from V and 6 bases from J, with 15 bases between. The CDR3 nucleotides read TGTGCCAGCAGTTACTCGAGCAGGGGAAACTTTCAGCCCCAGCATTTT. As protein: CASSYSSRGNFQPQHF.

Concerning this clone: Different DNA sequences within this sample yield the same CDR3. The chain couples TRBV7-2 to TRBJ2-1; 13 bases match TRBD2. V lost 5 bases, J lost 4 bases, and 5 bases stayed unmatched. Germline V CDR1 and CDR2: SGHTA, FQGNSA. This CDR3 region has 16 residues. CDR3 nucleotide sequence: TGTGCCAGCAGCCTAGGGACTAGCGGGACATACAATGAGCAGTTCTTC. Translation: CASSLGTSGTYNEQFF.